Reported below is one TCR beta chain. Its binding antigen is unknown. Base quality data are lacking; no much larger clone is found one base away. Per the germline V gene (reference sequence), MNHNY is the CDR1 and SVGAGI is the CDR2. V gives up 0 bases and J gives up 9 bases, and the segment between their germline ends measures 6 bases. The CDR3 holds 12 amino acids from the cysteine to the phenylalanine. Here the CDR3 DNA is all that survives: 36 bases in frame from base 1. These data come from a study of shared clonotypes between healthy human individuals (dated by TCRdb to 2020 to 2021). A note on the overall study: The cohort comprised a couple of women and three men aged 18 to 49 years. Blood TCR repertoires of roughly 5 healthy adults were deeply sequenced to estimate repertoire size and the extent of clonotype sharing between individuals. To increase sequencing depth and limit assay-specific biases, TCR repertoire library preparation and sequencing were carried out by different laboratories using diverse techniques. Per donor, leukapheresis produced somewhere between about 0.9 and 10 billion PBMCs.

TCR CDR3 regions were amplified from genomic DNA by multiplex PCR using the deep immunoSEQ assay. For each cell subset, the extracted genomic DNA was distributed evenly across all wells of several immunoSEQ 96-well plates, and each plate served as one replicate. For unsorted PBMC, each replicate PCR was loaded with 300 ng genomic DNA, equivalent to some 27,000 T cell genomes. Genomic DNA from unsorted PBMC was sequenced over ten immunoSEQ deep assay plates. The purified libraries were quantified using a Qubit 3.0 fluorometer, sized with a Bioanalyzer 2100, and then quantified again using the KAPA Library Quantification kit. Every immunoSEQ 96-well plate was sequenced on a dedicated single-read 150-cycle Illumina NextSeq 550 flow cell. Processing in the source paper ran as follows. Because the immunoSEQ output included only junctional sequences and no quality scores, the filtering could not be the same as the filtering used for full-length reads. To assign V/J genes and CDR3, sequences were annotated using PyIR, a Python wrapper for IgBLAST v1.9, with IMGT germline references. Reads with weak V/J assignments (E-value above 1e-6), missing CDR3, stop codons, out-of-frame junctions, or ambiguous translated residues were removed. V3J clonotypes were defined as sequences sharing the same inferred V gene, J gene, and CDR3 amino acid sequence. Percentage overlap between repertoires was computed as shared unique clonotypes divided by the size of the smaller repertoire. RTK rarefaction, the Chao1 estimator, and Recon v2.1 estimates of unobserved clonotypes were used to assess repertoire richness. This immuneACCESS table, as held by TCRdb, lists in-frame sequences with V and J called but not all clones. Of the missing ones, under half trace to an unresolved V gene in checked studies; the others have no known cause. That table supplies the V and J calls and clone size; D and trimming were determined from the DNA. Present in this sample are roughly 500,000 clones, roughly 80% of which were seen just once. In total, the top ten clones hold about an eighth of the sample.

Healthy HIV-negative adults with no recently reported acute infections or vaccinations were included as donors. Every donor was a Caucasian adult residing in Nashville, Tennessee, USA. For unsorted samples, some 87 million PBMCs were counted, and genomic DNA was extracted using the QIAamp DNA Blood Mini kit. Blood was collected by leukapheresis, and PBMCs were isolated by Ficoll-Histopaque density gradient centrifugation and then cryopreserved in liquid nitrogen vapor phase. Results and caveats for the whole study, not just this receptor: Based on pairwise subsampling, the degree of clonotype sharing among donors was expected to be affected by sequencing depth. Sampling was limited to blood, and TCR repertoires in tissue likely differ from TCR repertoires in blood. Because the study included only a small number of donors, the genetic and exposure-history diversity represented was limited.

The receptor's source is a woman in her forties in good health. Some clones in this sample may be carry-over from other donors' samples. Here the chain combines TRBV6-6 and TRBJ2-1, with the D gene too uncertain to name. Input material: PBMCs. The CDR3: CASSYSIAEQFF. Here is the DNA: TGTGCCAGCAGTTACTCGATCGCTGAGCAGTTCTTC.